This TCR beta chain came from a study of cytomegalovirus exposure and HLA in healthy donors. Study details: In terms of ancestry, the Caucasian-associated cluster contained about four fifths of the roughly 400 genotyped donors.

The V end lost 7 bases, the J end lost 5 bases, and 9 bases lay between the germline ends. CDR1 is MNHNY and CDR2 is SVGAGI in the germline V gene (reference sequence). The length of the CDR3 is 11 residues. The PCR made use of 60 Vbeta and 13 Jbeta primers. Repertoires were generated with immunoSEQ multiplex PCR, while TCRdb's copy carries only in-frame clones and drops some. The sample holds about 200,000 clones, about 81% seen once. This clone was picked up a small number of times. What it binds is not known. Findings and caveats of the study: Cytomegalovirus association was listed for around 180 TCR beta chains. Three CMV-associated chains proved CMV antigen-specific in vitro. Associated with HLA alleles at 0.05 false discovery rate in a later analysis were about 17,000 TCR beta sequences.

The J gene is TRBJ2-7, the V gene TRBV6-6, with a possible D match to TRBD2 (6 bases). The sequence derives from a man aged 35-49 years in good health and CMV-seropositive. Specimen: PBMCs. The CDR3 protein is CASTWGDEQYF. The CDR3 DNA follows: TGTGCCAGCACCTGGGGGGACGAGCAGTACTTC.